One TCR beta chain is described in this entry. V shed 5 bases and J 6 bases; nucleotides not matched to a gene: 9. This CDR3 is 16 amino acids long. Germline lookup yields CDR1 MDHEN and CDR2 SYDVKM. Some clones are missing from TCRdb's copy, which holds only in-frame ones; the method was immunoSEQ multiplex PCR. Of about 68,000 clones in the sample, around 95% were seen once. The sample comprised PBMCs. This sequence originates from a man in his forties or fifties with rheumatoid arthritis. The rearrangement uses TRBV28 and TRBJ2-2, with 10 bases aligning to TRBD1. The CDR3 DNA sequence: TGTGCCAGCAGTCCCATGAGACAGGGGGCGTCCGGGGAGCTGTTTTTT. Translating gives CASSPMRQGASGELFF. The full variable domain, rest sourced from reference TRBV28 and TRBJ2-2, is DVKVTQSSRYLVKRTGEKVFLECVQDMDHENMFWYRQDPGLGLRLIYFSYDVKMKEKGDIPEGYSVSREKKERFSLILESASTNQTSMYLCASSPMRQGASGELFFGEGSRLTVL.